Listed below are T cell receptor beta chains from one sample, sequenced in a study of beta chain features in type 1 diabetes. Clones were read by immunoSEQ multiplex PCR, and TCRdb kept only the in-frame ones, dropping some. Altogether 95,000 to 150,000 clones are present, approximately 16% being singletons, with the ten largest covering 2.3%. Input material: central memory CD4+ T cells from blood. These receptors were taken from a man aged 25-40 years with type 1 diabetes. CDR3s leave out the opening cysteine and the closing phenylalanine or tryptophan. Each record gives: V gene, J gene, CDR3 protein.

v_gene: TRBV7-2
j_gene: TRBJ1-3
CDR3aa: ASSLGGTGGTGNTIY

v_gene: TRBV7-2
j_gene: TRBJ2-5
CDR3aa: ASSLSPETQY

v_gene: TRBV25-1
j_gene: TRBJ2-7
CDR3aa: ASSELGAYEQY

v_gene: TRBV28
j_gene: TRBJ2-1
CDR3aa: ASFSEHNEQF

v_gene: TRBV25-1
j_gene: TRBJ2-5
CDR3aa: ASSGWAGGRETQY

v_gene: TRBV4-3
j_gene: TRBJ2-3
CDR3aa: ASSNTDTQY

v_gene: TRBV30
j_gene: TRBJ1-2
CDR3aa: AWTLGGSPYGYT

v_gene: TRBV5-1
j_gene: TRBJ2-5
CDR3aa: ASSWGQAQETQY

v_gene: TRBV7-3
j_gene: TRBJ1-4
CDR3aa: ASSLPAGPNEKLF

v_gene: TRBV4-1
j_gene: TRBJ1-5
CDR3aa: ASSRILDRGRNQPQH

v_gene: TRBV15
j_gene: TRBJ2-3
CDR3aa: ATSRDGGRTTDTQY

v_gene: TRBV29-1
j_gene: TRBJ2-1
CDR3aa: SGAGSLSPPSYNEQF

v_gene: TRBV2
j_gene: TRBJ2-2
CDR3aa: AGTSDTGELF

v_gene: TRBV7-2
j_gene: TRBJ2-5
CDR3aa: ASSLRPPLQETQY

v_gene: TRBV7-2
j_gene: TRBJ2-4
CDR3aa: ASSVTNSGATKNIQY

v_gene: TRBV5-1
j_gene: TRBJ2-1
CDR3aa: ASSSQAGPYRSSYNEQF

v_gene: TRBV9
j_gene: TRBJ2-2
CDR3aa: ASSVVGHLNTGELF

v_gene: TRBV28
j_gene: TRBJ2-1
CDR3aa: ASSSDRASSYNEQF

v_gene: TRBV15
j_gene: TRBJ1-5
CDR3aa: ATSRQGHNQPQH

v_gene: TRBV7-2
j_gene: TRBJ1-1
CDR3aa: ASSPFRVGTEAF

v_gene: TRBV5-1
j_gene: TRBJ2-2
CDR3aa: ASSLDQSTGELF

v_gene: TRBV5-4
j_gene: TRBJ2-5
CDR3aa: ASSSPTGQETQY